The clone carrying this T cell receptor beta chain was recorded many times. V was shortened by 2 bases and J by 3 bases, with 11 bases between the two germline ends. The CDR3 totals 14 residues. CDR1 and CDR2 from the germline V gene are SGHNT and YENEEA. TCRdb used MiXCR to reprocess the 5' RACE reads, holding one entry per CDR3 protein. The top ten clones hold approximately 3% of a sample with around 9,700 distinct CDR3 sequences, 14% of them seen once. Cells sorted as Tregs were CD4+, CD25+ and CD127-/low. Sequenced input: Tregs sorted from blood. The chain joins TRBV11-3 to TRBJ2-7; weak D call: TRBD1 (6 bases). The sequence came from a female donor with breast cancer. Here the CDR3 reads CASSLRTESYEQYF. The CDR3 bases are TGTGCCAGCAGCTTAAGGACAGAAAGCTACGAGCAGTACTTC.